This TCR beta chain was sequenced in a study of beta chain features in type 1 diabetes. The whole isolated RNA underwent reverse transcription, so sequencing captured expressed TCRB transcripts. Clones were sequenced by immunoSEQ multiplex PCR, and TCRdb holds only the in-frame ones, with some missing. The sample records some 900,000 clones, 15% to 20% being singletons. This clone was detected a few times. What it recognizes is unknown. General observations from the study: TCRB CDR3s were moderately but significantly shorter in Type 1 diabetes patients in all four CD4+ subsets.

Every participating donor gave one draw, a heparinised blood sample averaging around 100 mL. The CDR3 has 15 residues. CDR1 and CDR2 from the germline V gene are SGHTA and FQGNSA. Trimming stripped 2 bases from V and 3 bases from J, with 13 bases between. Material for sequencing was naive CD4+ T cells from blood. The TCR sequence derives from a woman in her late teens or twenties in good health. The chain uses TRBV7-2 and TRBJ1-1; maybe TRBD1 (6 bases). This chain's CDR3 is CASSLIGGTYTEAFF. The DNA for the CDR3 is TGTGCCAGCAGCTTAATAGGGGGAACATACACTGAAGCTTTCTTT.